The sequence of this T cell receptor beta chain was determined in a study of blood T cell repertoires in COVID-19. About the research overall: From T cells, B-cell-depleted T cells, or PBMCs came the material, which was cDNA or gDNA.

Trimming removed 8 bases from V and 1 base from J, with 17 bases in between. Germline V gene lookup returns CDR1 MNHEY and CDR2 SMNVEV (reference sequence). This CDR3 contains 15 residues. Clones were read by immunoSEQ multiplex PCR, and TCRdb kept only the in-frame ones, dropping some. The table records 150,000 to 200,000 clones, about 80% of them present only once. The clonotype was recovered from a man aged 60-69 years with acute or convalescent COVID-19. Input material: peripheral blood. V usage is TRBV27 and J usage is TRBJ2-5; tentatively, D is TRBD2 (5 bases). The CDR3 protein is CASAPEGRPQETQYF. CDR3 in DNA: TGTGCCAGCGCCCCCGAGGGTAGGCCCCAAGAGACCCAGTACTTC.